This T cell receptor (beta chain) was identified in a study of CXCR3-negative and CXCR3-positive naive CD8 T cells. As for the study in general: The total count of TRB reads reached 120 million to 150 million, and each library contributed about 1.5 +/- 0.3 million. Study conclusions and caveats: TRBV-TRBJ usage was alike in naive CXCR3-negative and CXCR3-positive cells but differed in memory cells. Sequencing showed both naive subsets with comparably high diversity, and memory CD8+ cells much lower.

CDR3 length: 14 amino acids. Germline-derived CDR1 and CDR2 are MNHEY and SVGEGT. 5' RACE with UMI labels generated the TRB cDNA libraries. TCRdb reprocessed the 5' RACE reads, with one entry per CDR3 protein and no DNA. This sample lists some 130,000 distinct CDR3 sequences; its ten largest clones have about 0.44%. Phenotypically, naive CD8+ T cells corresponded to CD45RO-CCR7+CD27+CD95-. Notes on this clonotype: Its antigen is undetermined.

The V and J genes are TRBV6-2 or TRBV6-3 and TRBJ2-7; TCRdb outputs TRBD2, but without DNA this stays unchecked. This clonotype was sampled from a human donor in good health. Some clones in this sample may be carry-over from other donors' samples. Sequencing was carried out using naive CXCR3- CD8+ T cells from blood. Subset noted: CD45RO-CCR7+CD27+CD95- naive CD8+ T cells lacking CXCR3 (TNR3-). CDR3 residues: CATHSGRPLGEQYF.